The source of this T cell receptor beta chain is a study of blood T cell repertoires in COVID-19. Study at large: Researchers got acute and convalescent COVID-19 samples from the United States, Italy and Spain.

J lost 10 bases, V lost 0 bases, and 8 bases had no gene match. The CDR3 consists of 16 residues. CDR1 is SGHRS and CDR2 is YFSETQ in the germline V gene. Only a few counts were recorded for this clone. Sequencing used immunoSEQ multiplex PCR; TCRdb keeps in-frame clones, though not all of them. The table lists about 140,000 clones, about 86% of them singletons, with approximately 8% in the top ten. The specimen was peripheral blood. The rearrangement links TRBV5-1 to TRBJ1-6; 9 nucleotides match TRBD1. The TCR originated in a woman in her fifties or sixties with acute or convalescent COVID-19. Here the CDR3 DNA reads TGCGCCAGCAGCTTGGAATTGGGACAGGGAGGCTCACCCCTCCACTTT. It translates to CASSLELGQGGSPLHF.